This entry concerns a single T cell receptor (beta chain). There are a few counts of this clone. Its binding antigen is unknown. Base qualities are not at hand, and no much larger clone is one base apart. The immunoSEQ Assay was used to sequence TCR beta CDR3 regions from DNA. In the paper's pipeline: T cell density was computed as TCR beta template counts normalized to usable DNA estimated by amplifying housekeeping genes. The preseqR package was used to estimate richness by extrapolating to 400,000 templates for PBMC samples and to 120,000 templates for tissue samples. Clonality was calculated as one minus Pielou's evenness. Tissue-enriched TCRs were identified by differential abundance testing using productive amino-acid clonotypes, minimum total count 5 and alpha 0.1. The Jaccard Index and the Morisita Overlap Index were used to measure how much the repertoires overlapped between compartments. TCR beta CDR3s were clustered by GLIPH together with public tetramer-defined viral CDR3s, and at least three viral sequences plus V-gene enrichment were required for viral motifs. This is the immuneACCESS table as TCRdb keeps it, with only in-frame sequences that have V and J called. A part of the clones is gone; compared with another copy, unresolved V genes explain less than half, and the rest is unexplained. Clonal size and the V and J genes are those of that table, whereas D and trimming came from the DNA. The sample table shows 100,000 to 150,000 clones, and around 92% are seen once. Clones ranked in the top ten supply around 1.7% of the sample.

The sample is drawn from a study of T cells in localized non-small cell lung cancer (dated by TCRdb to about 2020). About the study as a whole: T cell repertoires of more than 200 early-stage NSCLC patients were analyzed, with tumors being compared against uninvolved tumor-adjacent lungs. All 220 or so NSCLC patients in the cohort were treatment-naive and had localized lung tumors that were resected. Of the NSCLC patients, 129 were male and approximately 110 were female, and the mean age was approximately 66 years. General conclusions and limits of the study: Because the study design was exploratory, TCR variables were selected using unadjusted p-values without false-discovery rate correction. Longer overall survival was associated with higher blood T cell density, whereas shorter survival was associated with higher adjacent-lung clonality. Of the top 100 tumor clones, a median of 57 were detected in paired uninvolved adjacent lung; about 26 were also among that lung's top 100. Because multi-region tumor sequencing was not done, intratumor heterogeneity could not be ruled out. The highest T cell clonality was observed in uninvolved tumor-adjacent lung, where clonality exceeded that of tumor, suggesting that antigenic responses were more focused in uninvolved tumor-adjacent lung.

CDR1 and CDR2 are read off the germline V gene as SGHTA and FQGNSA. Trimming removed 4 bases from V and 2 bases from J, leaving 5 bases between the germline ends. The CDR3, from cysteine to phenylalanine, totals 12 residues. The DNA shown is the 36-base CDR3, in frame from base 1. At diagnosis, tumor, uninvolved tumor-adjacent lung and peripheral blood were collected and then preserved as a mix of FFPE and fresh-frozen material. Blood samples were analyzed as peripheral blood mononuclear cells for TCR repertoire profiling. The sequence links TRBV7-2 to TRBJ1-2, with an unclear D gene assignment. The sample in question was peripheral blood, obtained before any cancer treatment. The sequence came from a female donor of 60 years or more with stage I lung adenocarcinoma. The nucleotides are TGTGCCAGCAGCTCGGACAACTATGGCTACACCTTC. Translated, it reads CASSSDNYGYTF.